The 17 T cell receptor beta chains in this list originate from one sample, sequenced in a study of blood T cells in healthy people across ages (dated by TCRdb to between 2014 and 2017). Receptor libraries were prepared by 5' RACE. Sequencing instrument: Illumina HiSeq 2500. A second PCR of roughly 6 to 11 cycles was run with a J-beta primer mix and a sample-barcoded 5' primer. TCRdb took the public reads, trimmed them with fastp at Q25, ran MiXCR for clone calling and kept in-frame beta chains. Each record represents a unique CDR3 protein, reported with the most common genes and DNA among its rows. Recorded for this sample are 910,000 or so distinct CDR3 sequences; just over 50% of them occurred a single time. Of the sample, about 20% falls within the top ten clones. Sequenced material: blood. These receptors originate from a woman aged 55-75 years in good health.

This clonotype was observed at least ten times. The V call is TRBV7-2, the J call TRBJ2-7; a weak D match, TRBD2 (7 bases). Trimming left V 8 bases short and J 3 bases short, with 23 bases between. The CDR3 length is 16 residues. CDR1 is SGHTA, CDR2 FQGNSA, per germline. The CDR3 region is CASGGGVGAGLYEQYF. The CDR3 nucleotides are TGTGCCAGCGGAGGGGGGGTCGGAGCGGGGCTCTACGAGCAGTACTTC.

V and J are TRBV7-9 and TRBJ2-7, with 8 bases that match TRBD2. The germline V gene has CDR1 SEHNR and CDR2 FQNEAQ (reference sequence). Trimming removed 1 base from V and 5 bases from J; junction bases left unmatched: 4. This CDR3 region has 14 residues. DNA for the CDR3: TGTGCCAGCAGCTTAGGGGCCGGGGGGGACGAGCAGTACTTC. Its translation: CASSLGAGGDEQYF.

Here the CDR3 reads CSATLAVPSSYNEQFF. In DNA, the CDR3 is TGCAGTGCTACCTTAGCGGTACCGAGCTCCTACAATGAGCAGTTCTTC. The J gene is TRBJ2-1, the V gene TRBV20-1; D may be TRBD2 (6 bases). The CDR3 has 16 residues. Germline CDR1 is DFQATT and CDR2 is SNEGSKA (reference sequence). V lost 4 bases and J 0 bases, leaving 16 bases between the germline ends.

The CDR3 region has the DNA TGTGCCATCAGGGGTACGGGACAAATGAATGAAAAACTGTTTTTT. Its protein product is CAIRGTGQMNEKLFF. This rearrangement joins TRBV10-3 to TRBJ1-4; perhaps TRBD1 as D (6 bases). Germline V CDR1 and CDR2: ENHRY, SYGVKD. This CDR3 comprises 15 residues. Trimming pared 6 bases from V and 5 bases from J, leaving 16 bases between.

This chain links TRBV6-5 with TRBJ2-7; perhaps TRBD2 as D (5 bases). The J call may be wrong; the DNA end is better matched by TRBJ2-5. The germline V gene encodes CDR1 MNHEY and CDR2 SVGAGI. There are 16 residues in the CDR3. The CDR3 DNA is TGTGCCAGCAGTCGTGGGCCTAGCCGTCTGGGGGAGACCCAGTACTTC. Translated, it gives CASSRGPSRLGETQYF.

The genes are TRBV3-1 and TRBJ1-5; no definite D call. The V gene lost 5 bases and the J gene lost 4 bases, with 6 bases spanning the gap. CDR1 is LGHDT and CDR2 is YNNKEL in the germline V gene (reference sequence). This CDR3 region has 12 residues. In DNA, the CDR3 is TGTGCCAGCAGCGCAGTAAATCAGCCCCAGCATTTT. Protein product: CASSAVNQPQHF.

This clonotype appeared a few times. The J gene is TRBJ2-5, the V gene TRBV21-1; the table's D gene call, TRBD1, was not cross checked with the DNA. TRBV21-1 is termed a pseudogene. The CDR3 has 15 amino acids. Here the CDR3 reads CASTPGGAGQETQYF. CDR3 bases: TGTGCCAGCACCCCAGGGGGCGCGGGACAAGAGACCCAGTACTTC.

This chain uses TRBV24-1 with TRBJ2-1; 8 bases align to TRBD2. Germline trimming cut 4 bases from V and 8 bases from J; bases unmatched to any gene: 6. This CDR3 has 14 residues. Per germline, CDR1 KGHDR and CDR2 SFDVKD. In DNA, the CDR3 is TGTGCCACCAGTGACCCCGGGAGGGCCTATGAGCAGTTCTTC. Translation gives CATSDPGRAYEQFF.

The chain couples TRBV7-9 to TRBJ2-3; 10 bases align to TRBD2. This CDR3 comprises 16 residues. With 6 bases clipped from V and 9 bases from J, the junction kept 15 bases outside the gene matches. Per germline, CDR1 SEHNR and CDR2 FQNEAQ (reference sequence). CDR3 bases: TGTGCCAGCAGTCCACCCGGACTAGCGGAACTTGAGACGCAGTATTTT. This gives the protein CASSPPGLAELETQYF.

The rearrangement joins TRBV12-3 or TRBV12-4 to TRBJ2-5; D gene ambiguous. The DNA end is more similar to TRBJ2-7, so the J call may be wrong. This CDR3 has 13 amino acids. As DNA, the CDR3 is TGTGCCAGCAGTTTAGGAGCGACACCCGAGCAGTACTTC. Encoded protein: CASSLGATPEQYF.

There are a few counts of this clonotype. The V and J genes are TRBV18 and TRBJ2-5; D gene uncertain. CDR1 is KGHSH and CDR2 is LQKENI in the germline V gene. CDR3 size: 15 residues. Trimming pared 0 bases from V and 4 bases from J, leaving 12 bases between. DNA of the CDR3: TGTGCCAGCTCACCACCGGTCGGGTTCCCAGAGACCCAGTACTTC. Amino acids: CASSPPVGFPETQYF.

CDR3 in amino acids: CASRGSSRGEQYF. CDR3 DNA: TGTGCCAGCAGAGGGAGTTCTCGTGGGGAGCAGTACTTC. This chain uses TRBV2 with TRBJ2-7; possible D gene TRBD2, 5 bases. This CDR3 spans 13 amino acids. Trimming removed 6 bases at V and 7 bases at J, with 16 bases between. Germline assignment: CDR1 SNHLY and CDR2 FYNNEI.

V gene TRBV7-2 combines with J gene TRBJ2-4; TRBD1 might be the D (6 bases). The J call is in doubt because the DNA end fits TRBJ2-5 better. CDR3 size: 15 residues. Germline CDR1 reads SGHTA; CDR2 reads FQGNSA. The CDR3 bases are TGTGCCAGCAGCTCGACGGACAGTGGGATCCAGACCCAGTACTTC. Translation: CASSSTDSGIQTQYF.

J is TRBJ2-2 and V is TRBV3-1; 10 nucleotides match TRBD2. Trimming removed 1 base from V and 6 bases from J; junction bases left unmatched: 14. This CDR3 is built from 19 residues. Germline lookup yields CDR1 LGHDT and CDR2 YNNKEL (reference sequence). The CDR3 reads CASSQVFQREGRFAGELFF. CDR3 DNA: TGTGCCAGCAGCCAAGTATTCCAGCGGGAGGGCCGGTTCGCCGGGGAGCTGTTTTTT.

This chain connects TRBV6-1 to TRBJ2-4; D is unclear. The last part of the DNA fits TRBJ2-5 better; the J call may be wrong. Looked up from germline, CDR1 is MNHNS and CDR2 is SASEGT. This CDR3 contains 18 residues. The DNA for the CDR3 is TGTGCCAGCAGTGAAATGTTGGGATACGCGGTTGCTCAAGAGACCCAGTACTTC. Translation: CASSEMLGYAVAQETQYF.

This clonotype was seen more than once but under ten times. The chain carries TRBV7-2 and TRBJ2-7, with D hard to call. Trimming shortened V by 4 bases and J by 6 bases, and 10 bases separated the two germline ends. The CDR3 runs to 12 residues. Germline V gives CDR1 SGHTA, CDR2 FQGNSA. CDR3 in amino acids: CASSSLWSEQYF. In DNA form, the CDR3 reads TGTGCCAGCAGCTCCCTCTGGAGCGAGCAGTACTTC.

This clonotype came up a few times. The rearrangement links TRBV5-1 to TRBJ2-1, with D unclear. The V end lost 0 bases, the J end lost 10 bases, and 14 bases lay between the germline ends. This CDR3 has 14 residues. Germline V lookup: CDR1 SGHRS, CDR2 YFSETQ. Here the CDR3 DNA reads TGCGCCAGCAGCTTGGGCGGTAGCTCAGTAGAGCAGTTCTTC. This gives the protein CASSLGGSSVEQFF.